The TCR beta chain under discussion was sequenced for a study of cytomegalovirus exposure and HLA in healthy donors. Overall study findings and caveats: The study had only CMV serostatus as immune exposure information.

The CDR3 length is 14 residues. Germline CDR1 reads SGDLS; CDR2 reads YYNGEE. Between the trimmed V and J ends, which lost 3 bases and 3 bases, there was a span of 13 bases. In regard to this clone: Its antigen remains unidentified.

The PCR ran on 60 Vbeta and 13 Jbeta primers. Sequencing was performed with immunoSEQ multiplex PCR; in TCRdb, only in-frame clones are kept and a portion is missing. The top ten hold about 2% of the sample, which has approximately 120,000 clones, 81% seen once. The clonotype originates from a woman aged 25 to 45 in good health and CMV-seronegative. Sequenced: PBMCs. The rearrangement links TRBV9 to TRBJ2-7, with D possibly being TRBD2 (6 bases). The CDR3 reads CASSGSGKIYEQYF. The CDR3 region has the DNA TGTGCCAGCAGCGGTAGCGGAAAAATCTACGAGCAGTACTTC.